Below, 10 T cell receptor beta chains from the same sample are listed, as sequenced in a study of cytomegalovirus exposure and HLA in healthy donors. In the PCR, 60 Vbeta and 13 Jbeta primers were used. The method was immunoSEQ multiplex PCR; TCRdb's version includes in-frame clones alone and lacks a portion of them. This table holds some 88,000 clones, about 67% found once. Specimen: PBMCs. These receptors were obtained from a woman younger than 35 in good health and CMV-seropositive.

Turning to this clone: Its ends do not fully match the called genes, so a read error is possible. V is TRBV7-9 and J is TRBJ1-2; D is perhaps TRBD1 (6 bases). Looked up from germline, CDR1 is SEHNR and CDR2 is FQNEAQ (reference sequence). The CDR3 length is 15 residues. In DNA form, the CDR3 reads TGTGCCAGCAGCTTAGGGGACATGCCTAGGTATGTCTACACCTTC. It translates to CASSLGDMPRYVYTF.

The chain is built from TRBV4-1 and TRBJ2-7, with TRBD1 identical over 9 bases. The CDR3 is 15 amino acids. V was pared by 2 bases and J by 3 bases, with 5 bases of the junction left unmatched. Germline V gives CDR1 MGHRA, CDR2 YSYEKL. In DNA form, the CDR3 reads TGCGCCAGCAGCCAATTAGGGACAGGGAACTACGAGCAGTACTTC. Its protein is CASSQLGTGNYEQYF.

The CDR3 sequence is CASSADRGWTDTQYF. In nucleotides, the CDR3 is TGTGCCAGCAGCGCCGACAGGGGTTGGACAGATACGCAGTATTTT. This chain joins TRBV5-8 and TRBJ2-3, with 8 bases identical to TRBD1. The CDR3 consists of 15 residues. The germline V gene has CDR1 SGHTS and CDR2 YDEGEE. With V trimmed by 4 bases and J by 3 bases, 7 bases remained unmatched.

The chain employs TRBV18 and TRBJ1-2; TRBD1 is a possible D gene (6 bases). Trimming pared 6 bases from V and 5 bases from J, leaving 16 bases between. The CDR3 is 14 residues long. In germline, CDR1 is KGHSH, CDR2 LQKENI. CDR3 nucleotides: TGTGCCAGCTCGCGGGAGGACAGCTTTTATGGCTACACCTTC. As protein: CASSREDSFYGYTF.

The V and J genes are TRBV2 and TRBJ1-4; D is possibly TRBD1 (5 bases). The germline V gene has CDR1 SNHLY and CDR2 FYNNEI. This CDR3 has 15 residues. V shed 0 bases and J shed 8 bases, with 13 bases lying between them. CDR3 DNA sequence: TGTGCCAGCAGTGAAGCGGGGGGGAGAGGGGAAAAACTGTTTTTT. This translates into CASSEAGGRGEKLFF.

This clone was counted a few times. The gene calls are TRBV21-1 and TRBJ2-1; the table assigns TRBD1, which was not confirmed against the DNA. TRBV21-1 is given as a pseudogene. The CDR3 loop spans 14 amino acids. As DNA, the CDR3 is TGTGCCAGCAGCCGACAGGGCTCCTACAATGAGCAGTTCTTC. Its translation is CASSRQGSYNEQFF.

V gene TRBV9 combines with J gene TRBJ1-6, with a tentative D call TRBD1 (5 bases). Germline lookup yields CDR1 SGDLS and CDR2 YYNGEE. The CDR3 spans 14 residues. Between the trimmed V and J ends, which lost 4 bases and 7 bases, there was a span of 12 bases. In nucleotides, the CDR3 is TGTGCCAGCAGCACCCGGACATTCAATTCACCCCTCCACTTT. This encodes CASSTRTFNSPLHF.

The V gene is TRBV9, the J gene TRBJ2-1; the D gene is possibly TRBD2 (5 bases). The V end was cut by 2 bases, the J end by 0 bases, with 12 bases between. The germline V gene has CDR1 SGDLS and CDR2 YYNGEE. The CDR3 contains 16 residues. The CDR3 here is CASSVASGNSYNEQFF. The CDR3 region has the DNA TGTGCCAGCAGCGTGGCTTCGGGAAACTCCTACAATGAGCAGTTCTTC.

The chain couples TRBV27 to TRBJ2-1, with 9 bases lining up with TRBD1. Germline assignment: CDR1 MNHEY and CDR2 SMNVEV (reference sequence). The CDR3 runs to 16 residues. Trimming removed 5 bases from V and 1 base from J; junction bases left unmatched: 6. The CDR3 region is CASSGKTGGSYNEQFF. CDR3 DNA: TGTGCCAGCAGTGGCAAGACAGGGGGGTCCTACAATGAGCAGTTCTTC.

This chain connects TRBV19 to TRBJ1-1; D remains ambiguous. V was clipped by 5 bases and J by 1 base, with 17 bases between them. Germline CDR1 LNHDA, CDR2 SQIVND (reference sequence). The CDR3 extends over 16 amino acids. DNA of the CDR3: TGTGCCAGTAGTCCCATAACCGGTTCACCGAACACTGAAGCTTTCTTT. Its translation: CASSPITGSPNTEAFF. Combining the CDR3 with reference TRBV19 and TRBJ1-1 gives the whole variable domain DGGITQSPKYLFRKEGQNVTLSCEQNLNHDAMYWYRQDPGQGLRLIYYSQIVNDFQKGDIAEGYSVSREKKESFPLTVTSAQKNPTAFYLCASSPITGSPNTEAFFGQGTRLTVV.